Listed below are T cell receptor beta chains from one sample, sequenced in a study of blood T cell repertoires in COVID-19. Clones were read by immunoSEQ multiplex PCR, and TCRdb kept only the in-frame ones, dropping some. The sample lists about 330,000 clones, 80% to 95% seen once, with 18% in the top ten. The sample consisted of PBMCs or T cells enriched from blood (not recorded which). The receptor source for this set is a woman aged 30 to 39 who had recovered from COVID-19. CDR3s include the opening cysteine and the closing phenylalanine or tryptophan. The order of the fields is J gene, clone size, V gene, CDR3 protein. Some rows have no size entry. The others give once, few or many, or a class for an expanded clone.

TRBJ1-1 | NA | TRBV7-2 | CASSLGGQGMNTEAFF
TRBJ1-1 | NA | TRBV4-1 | CASSQGTASIHTEAFF
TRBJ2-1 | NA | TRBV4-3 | CASSQRTSGYNEQFF
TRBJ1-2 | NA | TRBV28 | CASIPAVGTGDYGYTF
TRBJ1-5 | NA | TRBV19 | CASSSTGGRGNQPQHF
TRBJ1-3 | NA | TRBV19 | CASSQTGSGNTIYF
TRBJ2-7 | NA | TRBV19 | CASRGGYEQYF
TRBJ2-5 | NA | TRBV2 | CASAVLGFGETQYF
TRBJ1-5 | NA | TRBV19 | CASRPQGQGNQPQHF
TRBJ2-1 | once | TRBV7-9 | CASSNTGTASSNEQFF
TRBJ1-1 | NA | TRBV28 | CATKSGQGHTEAFF
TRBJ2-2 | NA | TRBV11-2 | CASSPIAGPNTGELFF
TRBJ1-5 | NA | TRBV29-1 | CSAGQGSQPQHF
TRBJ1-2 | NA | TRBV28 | CASFSEQKPNYGYTF
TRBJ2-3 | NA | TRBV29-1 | CSVGGGESSTDTQYF
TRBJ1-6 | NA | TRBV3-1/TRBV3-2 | CASSRTGGSISPLHF
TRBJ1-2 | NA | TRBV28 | CASSLGRSPINYGYTF
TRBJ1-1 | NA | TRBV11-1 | CASSSRGQGTEAFF
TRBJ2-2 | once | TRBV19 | CASSMRGWDTGELFF
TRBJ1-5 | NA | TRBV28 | CASSLATRGAQPQHF
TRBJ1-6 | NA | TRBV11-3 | CASSSGGTLGTPLHF
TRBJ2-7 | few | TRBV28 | CASGRQASYEQYF
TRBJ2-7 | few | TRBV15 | CATSGRRDGYEQYF
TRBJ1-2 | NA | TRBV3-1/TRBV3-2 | CASSLWGRAGEGNYGYTF
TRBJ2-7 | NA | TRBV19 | CASSTGGAYEQYF
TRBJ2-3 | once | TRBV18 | CASSPGLAGGQLTDTQYF
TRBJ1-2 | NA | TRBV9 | CASSVGSRDRVPGYTF
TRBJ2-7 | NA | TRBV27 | CASAQTGFFYEQYF
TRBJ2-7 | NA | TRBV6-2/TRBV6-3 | CASSYSIQVFSYEQYF
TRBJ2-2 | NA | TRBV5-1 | CASSLHSGRARNTGELFF
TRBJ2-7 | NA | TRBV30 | CAWSGVDEQYF